Below, 11 T cell receptor beta chains from the same sample are listed, as sequenced in a study of blood T cells in healthy people across ages. With a J-beta primer mix and a sample-barcoded 5' primer, a second PCR ran 7 to 11 cycles. TCRdb reanalysed the 5' RACE reads using MiXCR and keeps one entry per CDR3 protein. The table shows about 1,400,000 distinct CDR3 sequences, with around 42% occurring only once. Sequenced sample: blood. Receptor source: a woman between 18 and 29 years old in good health.

This clonotype has a handful of counts. The CDR3: CSARVGQGARYGYTF. CDR3 nucleotide sequence: TGCAGTGCTAGAGTGGGGCAGGGGGCTCGGTATGGCTACACCTTC. V usage is TRBV20-1 and J usage is TRBJ1-2, with 8 bases identical to TRBD1. The CDR3 extends over 15 amino acids. Trimming cost V 1 base and J 5 bases; bases outside gene matches: 9. The germline V gene has CDR1 DFQATT and CDR2 SNEGSKA (reference sequence).

The chain links TRBV9 to TRBJ2-6; TRBD2 matches 9 bases. Germline V CDR1 and CDR2: SGDLS, YYNGEE. The CDR3 spans 20 residues. Germline trimming cut 0 bases from V and 2 bases from J; bases unmatched to any gene: 12. CDR3 DNA sequence: TGTGCCAGCAGCGTAGCTATTGGTAGCGGGAGTTTACCTGGGGCCAACGTCCTGACTTTC. Its protein product is CASSVAIGSGSLPGANVLTF.

The chain combines TRBV11-2 with TRBJ2-7; TRBD2 is a possible D gene (5 bases). V lost 5 bases and J lost 6, with 14 bases in between. Germline CDR1 and CDR2: SGHAT and FQNNGV. The CDR3 is 13 residues long. In DNA, the CDR3 is TGTGCCAGCAGCCGGTGGGCGGCGGGCGAGCAGTACTTC. Translating gives CASSRWAAGEQYF.

The rearrangement joins TRBV7-2 to TRBJ1-2, with a weak D call TRBD1 (6 bases). This CDR3 spans 13 amino acids. The V and J ends lost 5 bases and 3 bases respectively, with 10 bases between them. Germline V gene data show CDR1 as SGHTA and CDR2 as FQGNSA. CDR3 sequence: CASSATGHYGYTF. The CDR3 nucleotides are TGTGCCAGCAGCGCCACAGGGCACTATGGCTACACCTTC.

This clonotype has just a few counts. The chain combines TRBV4-2 with TRBJ1-1; perhaps TRBD1 as D (6 bases). The CDR3 loop spans 16 amino acids. V was clipped by 3 bases and J by 2 bases, with 16 bases between them. CDR1 and CDR2 (germline): LGHNA, YNFKEQ. CDR3 region: CASSQVGTSSNTEAFF. The DNA for the CDR3 is TGTGCCAGCAGCCAGGTCGGGACATCATCAAACACTGAAGCTTTCTTT.

This chain uses TRBV10-3 with TRBJ2-2, with TRBD1 matching over 9 bases. V shed 7 bases and J 5 bases; nucleotides not matched to a gene: 2. The length of the CDR3 is 13 residues. The germline gives CDR1 ENHRY, CDR2 SYGVKD. The CDR3 nucleotides are TGTGCCATCAACAGGGGGCGGACCGGGGAGCTGTTTTTT. It specifies CAINRGRTGELFF.

The rearrangement joins TRBV25-1 to TRBJ1-1, with D hard to call. There are 12 residues in the CDR3. V was cut by 5 bases and J by 3 bases, with 7 bases left in between. Germline V lookup: CDR1 MGHDK, CDR2 SYGVNS. DNA of the CDR3: TGTGCCAGCAGTACCAGCTACACTGAAGCTTTCTTT. It yields the protein CASSTSYTEAFF.

This clonotype was recorded a few times. The chain recombines TRBV7-9 with TRBJ1-2; weak D call: TRBD1 (5 bases). CDR3 length: 16 residues. V shed 1 base and J shed 2 bases, with 14 bases lying between them. CDR1 SEHNR and CDR2 FQNEAQ come from the germline V gene (reference sequence). The CDR3 DNA is TGTGCCAGCAGCTTAGTTGGACAAAGTACCAACTATGGCTACACCTTC. This codes for CASSLVGQSTNYGYTF.

This clonotype has just a few counts. The rearrangement links TRBV28 to TRBJ2-5; no clear D gene. The V end was cut by 5 bases, the J end by 2 bases, with 18 bases between. The CDR3 has 16 amino acids. Germline V CDR1 and CDR2: MDHEN, SYDVKM. CDR3 sequence: CASSLLAPPTQETQYF. The DNA for the CDR3 is TGTGCCAGCAGTCTTCTCGCTCCACCAACGCAAGAGACCCAGTACTTC.

V is TRBV5-4 and J is TRBJ2-5; 8 nucleotides match TRBD1. V was pared by 4 bases and J by 4 bases, with 6 bases of the junction left unmatched. CDR3 size: 14 residues. Germline CDR1 is SGHNT and CDR2 is YYREEE (reference sequence). The CDR3 sequence is CASSPGQGAETQYF. The CDR3 DNA is TGTGCCAGCAGCCCTGGGCAGGGGGCAGAGACCCAGTACTTC.

The rearrangement joins TRBV3-1 to TRBJ1-2; the D is unclear. V gave up 4 bases and J gave up 7 bases, with 16 bases separating them. The germline V gene has CDR1 LGHDT and CDR2 YNNKEL (reference sequence). The CDR3 has 14 residues. The CDR3 DNA is TGTGCCAGCAGCCCCTCGGGCCTCACGGTTGGCTACACCTTC. Encoded protein: CASSPSGLTVGYTF.